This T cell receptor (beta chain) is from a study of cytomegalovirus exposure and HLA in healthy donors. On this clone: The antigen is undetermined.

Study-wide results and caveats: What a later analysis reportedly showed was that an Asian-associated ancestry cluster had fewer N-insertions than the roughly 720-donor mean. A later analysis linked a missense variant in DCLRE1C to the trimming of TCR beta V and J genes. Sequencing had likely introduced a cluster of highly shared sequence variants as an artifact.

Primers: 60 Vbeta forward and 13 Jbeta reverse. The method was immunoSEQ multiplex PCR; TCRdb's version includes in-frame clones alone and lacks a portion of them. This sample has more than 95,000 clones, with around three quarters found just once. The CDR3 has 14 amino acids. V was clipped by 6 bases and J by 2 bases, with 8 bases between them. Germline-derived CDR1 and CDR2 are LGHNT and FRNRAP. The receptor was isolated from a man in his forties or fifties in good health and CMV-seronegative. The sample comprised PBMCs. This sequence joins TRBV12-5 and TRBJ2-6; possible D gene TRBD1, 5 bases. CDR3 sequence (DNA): TGTGCTAGTGGACGGACAACTGGGGCCAACGTCCTGACTTTC. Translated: CASGRTTGANVLTF. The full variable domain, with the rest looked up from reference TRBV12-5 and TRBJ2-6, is DARVTQTPRHKVTEMGQEVTMRCQPILGHNTVFWYRQTMMQGLELLAYFRNRAPLDDSGMPKDRFSAEMPDATLATLKIQPSEPRDSAVYFCASGRTTGANVLTFGAGSRLTVL.